A single sample gave rise to the 2 T cell receptor beta chains below, sequenced in a study of regulatory T cells in long-lasting Graves disease. Time point of the sample: persistent/refractory GD, antithyroid drugs over 5 years with positive TRAb. Researchers made the TCR library from RNA that was extracted from PBMCs. Arm-PCR of CDR3 regions and iRepertoire HTBI primers were the basis on which TCR beta libraries were built. Using its own MiXCR run on the multiplex PCR reads, TCRdb lists one record per CDR3 protein. The sample carries more than 650,000 distinct CDR3 sequences, about 30% recorded once. The source was peripheral blood mononuclear cells (PBMCs), collected when the disease was refractory, from a patient treated with antithyroid drugs. These receptors all come from a female donor with Graves disease.

This rearrangement joins TRBV7-2 to TRBJ1-1; D is perhaps TRBD1 (5 bases). V lost 4 bases to trimming and J lost 8 bases, with 8 bases between them. This CDR3 is 11 amino acids long. Germline CDR1 SGHTA, CDR2 FQGNSA. As DNA, the CDR3 is TGTGCCAGCAGCTGGGGCGGCGAAGCTTTCTTT. This gives the protein CASSWGGEAFF. The entire variable domain, with the rest obtained from reference TRBV7-2 and TRBJ1-1, is as follows: GAGVSQSPSNKVTEKGKDVELRCDPISGHTALYWYRQSLGQGLEFLIYFQGNSAPDKSGLPSDRFSAERTGGSVSTLTIQRTQQEDSAVYLCASSWGGEAFFGQGTRLTVV.

The chain links TRBV7-3 to TRBJ1-2, with TRBD1 matching 7 bases. The germline CDR1 and CDR2 sequences are SGHTA and FQGTGA. The CDR3 sequence is 15 residues long. J gave up 4 bases and V 0 bases, and 5 bases lay outside the gene matches. The CDR3 DNA is TGTGCCAGCAGCTTAACGGGGGACAGCACCTATGGCTACACCTTC. Its translation is CASSLTGDSTYGYTF.